This T cell receptor beta chain was recorded in a study of metastatic and nonmetastatic thyroid tumors. Overall study context: Peripheral blood and tumor or nodule samples from malignant and benign thyroid patients were compared.

Trimming left V 7 bases short and J 7 bases short, with 13 bases between. This CDR3 is built from 13 residues. The V gene's germline CDR1 is MDHEN and CDR2 SYDVKM. As processed by the authors: Differences in CDR3 between clinicopathological groups were drawn on to build a classifier intended to discriminate distant-metastatic papillary thyroid cancer patients. TCRdb re-analyzed the PCR reads through MiXCR. The V and J calls were determined by TCRdb, not by the authors. The sample yields some 8,400 clones, approximately 33% seen once. No treatment had been given to any patient before thyroid surgery. This clone is deemed medium-sized.

The TCR comes from a female donor with papillary thyroid cancer or a benign thyroid nodule (not recorded which). Some clones in this sample may be carry-over from other donors' samples. The rearrangement links TRBV28 to TRBJ2-2; D possibly corresponds to TRBD2 (6 bases). The sample was tumor tissue. The CDR3 DNA reads TGTGCCAGCATTAGCGGCGCAGGCGGGGAGCTGTTTTTT. This sequence encodes CASISGAGGELFF.